Presented here are 3 T cell receptor beta chains from one specimen sequenced in a study of response to subunit inactivated influenza vaccine. MiXCR, applied by TCRdb to the RT-PCR reads, yields one record per CDR3 protein. The top ten clones hold 10% of a sample with a few hundred thousand distinct CDR3 sequences, around a fifth of them seen once. Sequenced here: PBMCs from blood, sampled approximately 22 months after vaccination. All receptors derive from a man between 45 and 75 years old who received an inactivated influenza vaccine.

V usage is TRBV2 and J usage is TRBJ2-5; 9 positions agree with TRBD1. Germline CDR1 is SNHLY and CDR2 is FYNNEI. The CDR3 contains 15 residues. The V gene end was trimmed by 4 bases and the J gene end by 0 bases; junction bases not matched to a gene: 3. In DNA form, the CDR3 reads TGTGCCAGCAGTGGACAGGGGGGGTACCAAGAGACCCAGTACTTC. Translating gives CASSGQGGYQETQYF.

The chain recombines TRBV7-3 with TRBJ2-7, with 8 bases matching TRBD1. V shed 4 bases, J shed 5 bases, and the junction held 4 bases outside the gene matches. Germline V CDR1 and CDR2: SGHTA, FQGTGA. This CDR3 comprises 13 residues. The CDR3 here is CASSWTGFDEQYF. Here the CDR3 DNA reads TGTGCCAGCAGCTGGACAGGGTTCGACGAGCAGTACTTC.

This clonotype has more than one count but fewer than ten. The chain employs TRBV9 and TRBJ2-2; perhaps TRBD1 as D (6 bases). Trimming left V 0 bases short and J 3 bases short, with 12 bases between. The CDR3 sequence is 16 residues long. CDR1 and CDR2 (germline): SGDLS, YYNGEE. The CDR3 DNA reads TGTGCCAGCAGCGTAGCTTTACCAGGGGACACCGGGGAGCTGTTTTTT. This encodes CASSVALPGDTGELFF.